This TCR beta chain was documented in a study of molecular identifiers for immune sequencing clone quantification. Isolation of naive CD8 T cells was achieved by sorting on a CD8+CD4-CCR7+CD45RA+ phenotype. This clonotype was recorded at least ten times. This CDR3 region has 17 residues. Germline assignment: CDR1 MGHRA and CDR2 YSYEKL. V was clipped by 3 bases and J by 3 bases; unmatched bases: 9. TCRdb used MiXCR to reprocess the PCR reads, holding one entry per CDR3 protein. Among some 320,000 distinct CDR3 sequences listed, roughly a quarter were seen once. Sequencing used naive CD8+ T cells from blood, with Jurkat cell RNA spiked in. The subset is: FACS-sorted CD8+CD4-CCR7+CD45RA+ naive T cells. This sequence joins TRBV4-1 and TRBJ2-7; 12 bases align to TRBD2. This TCR derives from a human donor in good health. Some libraries in this study had Jurkat cell RNA spiked in. The CDR3: CASSQEGLAGTRYEQYF. The CDR3 DNA reads TGCGCCAGCAGCCAGGAAGGACTAGCGGGGACCCGCTACGAGCAGTACTTC.